A selection of T cell receptor beta chains follows, all from one sample in a study of T-cell memory formation after mild COVID-19. TCRdb re-analysed the 5' RACE reads in MiXCR, keeping a single row per CDR3 protein. The table records about 130,000 distinct CDR3 sequences, approximately 5.9% of them present only once. Sequencing used PBMCs or a T cell subset sorted from them (not recorded which). These receptors were taken from an adult woman who had mild COVID-19 (a few samples of this study predate the infection). Cell type and time point are not known. The CDR3 runs from the conserved cysteine through the conserved F or W. The order of the fields is D gene, clone size, J gene, V gene, CDR3 length, CDR3 protein, CDR3 DNA. A D gene is named only where the DNA matches it firmly. Where a row states a size, it is once, few, many or the class of an expanded clone; other rows omit it.

d_call: TRBD2
clone_size: NA
j_call: TRBJ2-1
v_call: TRBV7-3
cdr3_length: 16
cdr3_aa: CASSSPTGGPGNEQFF
cdr3_nt: TGTGCCAGCAGCTCGCCAACGGGAGGGCCGGGGAATGAGCAGTTCTTC

d_call: NA
clone_size: many
j_call: TRBJ2-7
v_call: TRBV20-1
cdr3_length: 13
cdr3_aa: CSAPRWETYEQYF
cdr3_nt: TGCAGTGCCCCTCGGTGGGAGACCTACGAGCAGTACTTC

d_call: NA
clone_size: many
j_call: TRBJ2-2
v_call: TRBV3-1
cdr3_length: 16
cdr3_aa: CASSQGLLANTGELFF
cdr3_nt: TGTGCCAGCAGCCAAGGGCTACTCGCGAACACCGGGGAGCTGTTTTTT

d_call: NA
clone_size: many
j_call: TRBJ1-5
v_call: TRBV20-1
cdr3_length: 15
cdr3_aa: CSARDSSISNQPQHF
cdr3_nt: TGCAGTGCTAGAGATTCCAGTATTAGCAATCAGCCCCAGCATTTT

d_call: NA
clone_size: few
j_call: TRBJ2-1
v_call: TRBV7-9
cdr3_length: 15
cdr3_aa: CASSLVVDLAPEQFF
cdr3_nt: TGTGCCAGCAGCTTAGTAGTAGATCTAGCTCCTGAGCAGTTCTTC

d_call: TRBD1
clone_size: many
j_call: TRBJ1-1
v_call: TRBV5-1
cdr3_length: 15
cdr3_aa: CASSLSPTGGTEAFF
cdr3_nt: TGCGCCAGCAGCTTGTCCCCCACAGGGGGAACTGAAGCTTTCTTT

d_call: NA
clone_size: few
j_call: TRBJ2-7
v_call: TRBV2
cdr3_length: 15
cdr3_aa: CASSELGQRLSEQYF
cdr3_nt: TGTGCCAGCAGTGAGTTGGGACAAAGATTGTCCGAGCAGTACTTC

d_call: NA
clone_size: few
j_call: TRBJ2-2
v_call: TRBV30
cdr3_length: 11
cdr3_aa: CAWSRGGELFF
cdr3_nt: TGTGCCTGGAGTAGGGGCGGGGAGCTGTTTTTT

d_call: NA
clone_size: NA
j_call: TRBJ2-3
v_call: TRBV29-1
cdr3_length: 16
cdr3_aa: CSVEGGQDTSTDTQYF
cdr3_nt: TGCAGCGTTGAAGGGGGACAAGACACTAGCACAGATACGCAGTATTTT

d_call: NA
clone_size: once
j_call: TRBJ2-1
v_call: TRBV5-1
cdr3_length: 15
cdr3_aa: CASMPPGTGYNEQFF
cdr3_nt: TGCGCCAGCATGCCGCCGGGAACCGGGTACAATGAGCAGTTCTTC

d_call: NA
clone_size: NA
j_call: TRBJ1-2
v_call: TRBV6-2/TRBV6-3
cdr3_length: 13
cdr3_aa: CASSYSGVGGYTF
cdr3_nt: TGTGCCAGCAGTTACTCCGGGGTCGGCGGCTACACCTTC

d_call: TRBD1
clone_size: many
j_call: TRBJ1-2
v_call: TRBV6-5
cdr3_length: 13
cdr3_aa: CAIRDRDNYGYTF
cdr3_nt: TGTGCCATCCGGGACAGGGATAACTATGGCTACACCTTC

d_call: TRBD2
clone_size: many
j_call: TRBJ2-7
v_call: TRBV29-1
cdr3_length: 13
cdr3_aa: CSVLGLAGGLLYF
cdr3_nt: TGCAGCGTTTTGGGACTAGCGGGAGGGCTGTTGTACTTC

d_call: TRBD1
clone_size: NA
j_call: TRBJ1-1
v_call: TRBV29-1
cdr3_length: 12
cdr3_aa: CSGGQGSTEAFF
cdr3_nt: TGCAGCGGCGGACAGGGAAGCACTGAAGCTTTCTTT

d_call: NA
clone_size: NA
j_call: TRBJ1-3
v_call: TRBV12-3/TRBV12-4
cdr3_length: 14
cdr3_aa: CASSLRGTGNTIYF
cdr3_nt: TGTGCCAGCAGTTTACGGGGGACTGGAAACACCATATATTTT

d_call: NA
clone_size: few
j_call: TRBJ1-1
v_call: TRBV30
cdr3_length: 15
cdr3_aa: CAWSWSTVMNTEAFF
cdr3_nt: TGTGCCTGGAGTTGGTCCACGGTGATGAACACTGAAGCTTTCTTT

d_call: TRBD2
clone_size: many
j_call: TRBJ2-1
v_call: TRBV7-2
cdr3_length: 16
cdr3_aa: CASSRNAGLAKNEQFF
cdr3_nt: TGTGCCAGCAGCAGGAACGCGGGACTAGCGAAGAATGAGCAGTTCTTC

d_call: NA
clone_size: few
j_call: TRBJ2-3
v_call: TRBV20-1
cdr3_length: 12
cdr3_aa: CSASAPTDTQYF
cdr3_nt: TGCAGTGCTAGTGCACCCACAGATACGCAGTATTTT

d_call: NA
clone_size: many
j_call: TRBJ2-5
v_call: TRBV7-9
cdr3_length: 12
cdr3_aa: CASSLNQETQYF
cdr3_nt: TGTGCCAGCAGCTTAAACCAAGAGACCCAGTACTTC

d_call: NA
clone_size: NA
j_call: TRBJ1-3
v_call: TRBV12-3/TRBV12-4
cdr3_length: 17
cdr3_aa: CASSLTPGSLSGNTIYF
cdr3_nt: TGTGCCAGCAGCCTAACACCGGGATCTCTCTCTGGAAACACCATATATTTT

d_call: TRBD1
clone_size: NA
j_call: TRBJ2-3
v_call: TRBV24-1
cdr3_length: 15
cdr3_aa: CATSDRDRFTDTQYF
cdr3_nt: TGTGCCACCAGTGACCGGGACAGGTTCACAGATACGCAGTATTTT

d_call: NA
clone_size: NA
j_call: TRBJ1-6
v_call: TRBV20-1
cdr3_length: 15
cdr3_aa: CSARVPGWGNSPLHF
cdr3_nt: TGCAGTGCTAGAGTCCCTGGGTGGGGGAATTCACCCCTCCACTTT

d_call: NA
clone_size: many
j_call: TRBJ2-7
v_call: TRBV5-4
cdr3_length: 15
cdr3_aa: CASSDSSTFSYEQYF
cdr3_nt: TGTGCCAGCAGCGATTCTAGCACCTTCTCCTACGAGCAGTACTTC

d_call: TRBD1
clone_size: few
j_call: TRBJ1-1
v_call: TRBV5-4
cdr3_length: 15
cdr3_aa: CASSPTGTDNTEAFF
cdr3_nt: TGTGCCAGCAGCCCGACCGGGACAGATAACACTGAAGCTTTCTTT

d_call: NA
clone_size: NA
j_call: TRBJ2-2
v_call: TRBV4-1
cdr3_length: 14
cdr3_aa: CASSIGENTGELFF
cdr3_nt: TGCGCCAGCAGCATCGGGGAGAACACCGGGGAGCTGTTTTTT

d_call: TRBD2
clone_size: NA
j_call: TRBJ2-2
v_call: TRBV2
cdr3_length: 15
cdr3_aa: CASRRLAGGTGELFF
cdr3_nt: TGTGCCAGCAGAAGACTAGCGGGAGGCACCGGGGAGCTGTTTTTT

d_call: NA
clone_size: many
j_call: TRBJ1-2
v_call: TRBV7-6
cdr3_length: 14
cdr3_aa: CASSLAQGGHGYTF
cdr3_nt: TGTGCCAGCAGCTTAGCGCAGGGTGGGCATGGCTACACCTTC

d_call: TRBD2
clone_size: many
j_call: TRBJ2-1
v_call: TRBV19
cdr3_length: 18
cdr3_aa: CASSSPTSGSRTYNEQFF
cdr3_nt: TGTGCCAGTAGTTCCCCGACTAGCGGGAGCAGAACGTACAATGAGCAGTTCTTC

d_call: NA
clone_size: many
j_call: TRBJ1-2
v_call: TRBV3-1
cdr3_length: 13
cdr3_aa: CASSQGANYGYTF
cdr3_nt: TGTGCCAGCAGCCAGGGGGCAAACTATGGCTACACCTTC

d_call: TRBD1
clone_size: few
j_call: TRBJ2-7
v_call: TRBV5-6
cdr3_length: 16
cdr3_aa: CASSMATGGYYYEQYF
cdr3_nt: TGTGCCAGCAGCATGGCTACAGGGGGATATTACTACGAGCAGTACTTC

d_call: NA
clone_size: NA
j_call: TRBJ1-2
v_call: TRBV20-1
cdr3_length: 12
cdr3_aa: CSPRGGDYGYTF
cdr3_nt: TGCAGTCCTCGGGGAGGGGACTATGGCTACACCTTC

d_call: NA
clone_size: few
j_call: TRBJ1-5
v_call: TRBV7-9
cdr3_length: 15
cdr3_aa: CASSLGREFNQPQHF
cdr3_nt: TGTGCCAGCAGCTTAGGTCGGGAGTTCAATCAGCCCCAGCATTTT

d_call: NA
clone_size: NA
j_call: TRBJ2-1
v_call: TRBV12-5
cdr3_length: 14
cdr3_aa: CASGLGVSVSEQFF
cdr3_nt: TGTGCTAGTGGTTTAGGCGTTTCGGTCAGTGAGCAGTTCTTC

d_call: NA
clone_size: many
j_call: TRBJ2-4
v_call: TRBV7-2
cdr3_length: 15
cdr3_aa: CASSLEGLAKNIQYF
cdr3_nt: TGTGCCAGCAGCTTAGAGGGCCTAGCCAAAAACATTCAGTACTTC

d_call: TRBD1
clone_size: few
j_call: TRBJ2-2
v_call: TRBV7-8
cdr3_length: 16
cdr3_aa: CASSLATGKNTGELFF
cdr3_nt: TGTGCCAGCAGCTTAGCGACAGGGAAGAACACCGGGGAGCTGTTTTTT

d_call: TRBD1
clone_size: few
j_call: TRBJ1-1
v_call: TRBV7-9
cdr3_length: 16
cdr3_aa: CASSFGDRGQRTEAFF
cdr3_nt: TGTGCCAGCAGCTTCGGCGACAGGGGACAACGAACTGAAGCTTTCTTT

d_call: NA
clone_size: many
j_call: TRBJ2-2
v_call: TRBV12-3/TRBV12-4
cdr3_length: 14
cdr3_aa: CASSIPGYPGELFF
cdr3_nt: TGTGCCAGCAGCATTCCGGGATATCCCGGGGAGCTGTTTTTT

d_call: TRBD1
clone_size: NA
j_call: TRBJ1-1
v_call: TRBV5-1
cdr3_length: 14
cdr3_aa: CASNVRQGRTEAFF
cdr3_nt: TGCGCCAGCAACGTTCGACAGGGGCGAACTGAAGCTTTCTTT

d_call: TRBD1
clone_size: NA
j_call: TRBJ2-5
v_call: TRBV6-2/TRBV6-3
cdr3_length: 18
cdr3_aa: CASSYRPGQGARGETQYF
cdr3_nt: TGTGCCAGCAGTTACCGCCCGGGGCAGGGGGCGCGAGGAGAGACCCAGTACTTC

d_call: NA
clone_size: NA
j_call: TRBJ2-7
v_call: TRBV12-3/TRBV12-4
cdr3_length: 15
cdr3_aa: CASSPGQGRTYEQYF
cdr3_nt: TGTGCCAGCAGTCCCGGGCAGGGGAGGACCTACGAGCAGTACTTC

d_call: NA
clone_size: NA
j_call: TRBJ1-6
v_call: TRBV9
cdr3_length: 14
cdr3_aa: CASSVEGGRAPLHF
cdr3_nt: TGTGCCAGCAGCGTAGAGGGGGGGCGAGCACCCCTCCACTTT